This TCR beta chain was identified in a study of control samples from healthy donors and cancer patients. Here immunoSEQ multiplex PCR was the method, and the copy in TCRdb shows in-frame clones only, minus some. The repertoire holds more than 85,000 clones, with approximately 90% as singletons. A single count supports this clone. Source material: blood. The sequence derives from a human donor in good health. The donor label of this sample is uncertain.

In DNA, the CDR3 is TGTGCCAGTAGTATATCCGGGACAGGGAGCTACAATGAGCAGTTCTTC. Encoded protein: CASSISGTGSYNEQFF. The J gene is TRBJ2-1, the V gene TRBV19; 9 positions match TRBD1. Germline CDR1 reads LNHDA; CDR2 reads SQIVND (reference sequence). This CDR3 region has 16 residues. The ends lost 2 bases at V and 3 bases at J; junction bases unmatched: 5.